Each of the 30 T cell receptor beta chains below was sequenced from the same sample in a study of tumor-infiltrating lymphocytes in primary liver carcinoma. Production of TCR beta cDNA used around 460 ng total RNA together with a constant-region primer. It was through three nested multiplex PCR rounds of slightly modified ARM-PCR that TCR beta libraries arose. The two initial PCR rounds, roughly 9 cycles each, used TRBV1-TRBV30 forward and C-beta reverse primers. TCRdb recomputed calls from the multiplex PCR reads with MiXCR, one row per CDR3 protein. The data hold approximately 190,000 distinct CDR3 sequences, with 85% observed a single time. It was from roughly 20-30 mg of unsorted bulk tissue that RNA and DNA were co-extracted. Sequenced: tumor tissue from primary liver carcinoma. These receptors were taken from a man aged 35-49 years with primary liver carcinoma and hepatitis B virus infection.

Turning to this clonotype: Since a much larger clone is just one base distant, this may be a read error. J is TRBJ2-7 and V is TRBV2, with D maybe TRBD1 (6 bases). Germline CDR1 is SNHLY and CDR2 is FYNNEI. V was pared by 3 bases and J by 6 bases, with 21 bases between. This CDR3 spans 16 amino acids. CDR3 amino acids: CASSESRQVLFGEQYF. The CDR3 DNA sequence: TGTGCCAGCAGTGAGAGTAGACAGGTTCTCTTCGGCGAGCAGTACTTC.

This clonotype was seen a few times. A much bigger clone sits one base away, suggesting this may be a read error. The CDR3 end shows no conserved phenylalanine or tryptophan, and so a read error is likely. This CDR3 reads CSVESGAKNIQYI. The CDR3 DNA sequence: TGCAGCGTTGAATCGGGGGCCAAAAACATTCAGTACATC. The V gene is TRBV29-1, the J gene TRBJ2-4, with D possibly being TRBD2 (5 bases). V was pared by 2 bases and J by 1 base, with 6 bases between. The germline V gene has CDR1 SQVTM and CDR2 ANQGSEA. CDR3 size: 13 residues.

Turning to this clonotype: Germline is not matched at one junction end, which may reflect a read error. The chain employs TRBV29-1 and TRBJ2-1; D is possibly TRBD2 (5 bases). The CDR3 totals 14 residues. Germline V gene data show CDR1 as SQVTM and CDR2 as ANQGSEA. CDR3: CSVGARGPRREQLF. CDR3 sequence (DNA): TGCAGCGTCGGAGCGCGAGGGCCGCGGCGTGAGCAGCTCTTC.

CDR3 DNA: TGTGCCAGCGGGGAGTCGGCTCCACAAGAGACCCAGTACTTC. Its translation: CASGESAPQETQYF. The chain combines TRBV28 with TRBJ2-5, with a possible D match to TRBD2 (5 bases). With 8 bases removed from V and 2 bases from J, the gap between germline ends came to 15 bases. Germline CDR1 MDHEN, CDR2 SYDVKM. This CDR3 comprises 14 residues.

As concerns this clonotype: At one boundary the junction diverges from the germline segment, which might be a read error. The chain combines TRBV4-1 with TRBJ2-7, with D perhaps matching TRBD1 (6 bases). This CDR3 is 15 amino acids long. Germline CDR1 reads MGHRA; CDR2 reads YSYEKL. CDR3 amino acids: CANSRGFQQGNAQYF. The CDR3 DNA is TGCGCCAACAGCCGAGGATTCCAACAGGGAAATGCGCAGTACTTC.

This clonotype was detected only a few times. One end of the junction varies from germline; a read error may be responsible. In DNA form, the CDR3 reads TGTGCCAGCAACTTAGGCTTCGGCCGTAGCACAGATACGCAATATTTT. Protein product: CASNLGFGRSTDTQYF. The chain is built from TRBV7-9 and TRBJ2-3; D is undetermined. The CDR3 totals 16 residues. Germline loops: CDR1 SEHNR, CDR2 FQNEAQ (reference sequence).

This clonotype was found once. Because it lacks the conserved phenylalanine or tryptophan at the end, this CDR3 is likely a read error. CDR3 sequence: CTSSLAGHQPQHS. CDR3 DNA: TGTACCAGCAGCTTGGCAGGGCACCAGCCCCAGCATTCT. The chain links TRBV5-8 to TRBJ1-5, with a weak D call TRBD1 (5 bases). The CDR3 has 13 amino acids. Germline V gene sequence: CDR1 SGHTS, CDR2 YDEGEE.

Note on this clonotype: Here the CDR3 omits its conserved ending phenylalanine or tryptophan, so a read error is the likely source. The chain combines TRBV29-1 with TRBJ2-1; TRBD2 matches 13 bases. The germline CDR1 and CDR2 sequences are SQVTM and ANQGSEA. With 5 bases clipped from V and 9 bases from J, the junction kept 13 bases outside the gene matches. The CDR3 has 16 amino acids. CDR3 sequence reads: CSVRTSGGGFLSEQFI. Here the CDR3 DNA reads TGCAGCGTTAGGACTAGCGGGGGAGGATTTTTGAGTGAGCAGTTCATC.

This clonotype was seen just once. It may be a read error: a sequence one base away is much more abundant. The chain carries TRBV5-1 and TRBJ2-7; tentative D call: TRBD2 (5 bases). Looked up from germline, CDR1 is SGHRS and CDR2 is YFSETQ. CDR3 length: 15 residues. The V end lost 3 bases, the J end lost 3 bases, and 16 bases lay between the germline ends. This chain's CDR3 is CASSSASGLFYEQYF. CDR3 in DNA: TGCGCCAGCAGCTCGGCCTCCGGACTTTTCTACGAGCAGTACTTC.

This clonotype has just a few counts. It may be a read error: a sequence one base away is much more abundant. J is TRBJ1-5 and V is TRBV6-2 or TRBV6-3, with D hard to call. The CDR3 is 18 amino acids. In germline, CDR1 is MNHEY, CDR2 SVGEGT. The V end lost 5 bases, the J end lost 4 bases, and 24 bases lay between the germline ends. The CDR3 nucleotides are TGTGCCAGCAGTCACACCCTTCGGAGCTTGGCCCCGAATCAGCCCCAGCATTTT. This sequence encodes CASSHTLRSLAPNQPQHF.

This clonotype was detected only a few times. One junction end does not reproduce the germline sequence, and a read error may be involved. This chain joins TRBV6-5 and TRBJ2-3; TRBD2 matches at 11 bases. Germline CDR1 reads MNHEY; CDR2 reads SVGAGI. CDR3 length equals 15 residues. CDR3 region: CVSNPRLAGTDTQYF. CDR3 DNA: TGTGTCAGCAATCCACGACTAGCGGGAACAGATACGCAGTATTTT.

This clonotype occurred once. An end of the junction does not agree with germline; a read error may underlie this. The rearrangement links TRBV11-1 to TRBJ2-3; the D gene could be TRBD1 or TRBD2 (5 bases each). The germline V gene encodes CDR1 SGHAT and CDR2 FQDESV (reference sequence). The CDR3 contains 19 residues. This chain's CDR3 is CASSSGGTSVGARTDTQYF. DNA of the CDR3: TGTGCCAGCAGCTCTGGGGGAACCTCTGTTGGAGCCCGTACAGATACGCAGTATTTC. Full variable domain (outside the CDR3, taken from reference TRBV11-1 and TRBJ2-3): EAEVAQSPRYKITEKSQAVAFWCDPISGHATLYWYRQILGQGPELLVQFQDESVVDDSQLPKDRFSAERLKGVDSTLKIQPAELGDSAMYLCASSSGGTSVGARTDTQYFGPGTRLTVL.

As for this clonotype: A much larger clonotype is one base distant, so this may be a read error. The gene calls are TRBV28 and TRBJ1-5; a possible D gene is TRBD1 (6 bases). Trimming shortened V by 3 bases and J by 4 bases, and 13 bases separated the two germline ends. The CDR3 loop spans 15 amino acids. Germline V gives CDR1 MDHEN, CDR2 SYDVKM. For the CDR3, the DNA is TGTGCCAGCAGTTTGTGGGGGGCTCAGAATCAGCCCCAGCATTTT. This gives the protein CASSLWGAQNQPQHF.

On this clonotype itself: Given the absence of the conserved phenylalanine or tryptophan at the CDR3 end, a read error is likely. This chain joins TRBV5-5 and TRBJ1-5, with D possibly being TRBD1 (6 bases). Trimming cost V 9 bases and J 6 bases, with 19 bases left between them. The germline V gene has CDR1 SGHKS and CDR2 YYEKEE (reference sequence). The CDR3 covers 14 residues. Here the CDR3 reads CANHRGALPQPQHS. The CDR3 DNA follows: TGTGCCAACCACCGGGGGGCCCTACCTCAGCCCCAGCATTCT.

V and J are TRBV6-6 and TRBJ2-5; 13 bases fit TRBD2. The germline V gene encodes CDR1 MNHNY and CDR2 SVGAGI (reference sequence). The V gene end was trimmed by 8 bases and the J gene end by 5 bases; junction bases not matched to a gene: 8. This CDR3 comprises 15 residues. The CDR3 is CASYWGLAGQETQYF. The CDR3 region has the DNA TGTGCCAGCTACTGGGGACTAGCGGGACAGGAGACCCAGTACTTC.

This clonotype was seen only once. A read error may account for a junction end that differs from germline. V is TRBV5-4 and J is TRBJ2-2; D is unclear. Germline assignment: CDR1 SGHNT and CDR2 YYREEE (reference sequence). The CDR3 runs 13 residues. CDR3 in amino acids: CANSSEGYSELLF. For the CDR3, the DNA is TGTGCCAACAGCTCCGAAGGGTACAGCGAGCTGCTTTTT. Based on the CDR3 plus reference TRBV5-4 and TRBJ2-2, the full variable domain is ETGVTQSPTHLIKTRGQQVTLRCSSQSGHNTVSWYQQALGQGPQFIFQYYREEENGRGNFPPRFSGLQFPNYSSELNVNALELDDSALYLCANSSEGYSELLFGEGSRLTVL.

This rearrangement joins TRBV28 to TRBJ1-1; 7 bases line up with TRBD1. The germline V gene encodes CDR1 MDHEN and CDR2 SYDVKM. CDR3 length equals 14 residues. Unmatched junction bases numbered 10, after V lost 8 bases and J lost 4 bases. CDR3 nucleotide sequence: TGTGCCAGCCCCTCGGGACAGACGATCACTGAAGCTTTCTTT. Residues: CASPSGQTITEAFF.

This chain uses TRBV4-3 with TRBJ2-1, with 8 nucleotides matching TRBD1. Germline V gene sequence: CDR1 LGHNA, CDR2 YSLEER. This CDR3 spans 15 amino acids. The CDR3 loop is CANSQFQGASDEQFF. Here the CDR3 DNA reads TGCGCTAACAGCCAATTTCAGGGGGCTAGCGATGAGCAGTTCTTC.

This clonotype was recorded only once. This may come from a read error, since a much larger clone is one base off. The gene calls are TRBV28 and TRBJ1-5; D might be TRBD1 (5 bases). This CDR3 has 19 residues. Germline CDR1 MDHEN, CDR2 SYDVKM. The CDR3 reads CASSPGGDGTYSGNEPQHF. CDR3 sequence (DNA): TGTGCCAGCAGCCCCGGGGGGGACGGAACCTATTCGGGCAATGAGCCCCAGCATTTT.

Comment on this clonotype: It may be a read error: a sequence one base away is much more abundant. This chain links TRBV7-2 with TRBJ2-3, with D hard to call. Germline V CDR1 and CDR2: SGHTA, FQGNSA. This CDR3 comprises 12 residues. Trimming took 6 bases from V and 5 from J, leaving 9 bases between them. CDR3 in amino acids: CASRSIQDTQYF. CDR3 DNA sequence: TGTGCCAGCAGGTCCATTCAAGATACGCAGTATTTT. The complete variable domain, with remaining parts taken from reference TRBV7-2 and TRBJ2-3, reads GAGVSQSPSNKVTEKGKDVELRCDPISGHTALYWYRQSLGQGLEFLIYFQGNSAPDKSGLPSDRFSAERTGGSVSTLTIQRTQQEDSAVYLCASRSIQDTQYFGPGTRLTVL.

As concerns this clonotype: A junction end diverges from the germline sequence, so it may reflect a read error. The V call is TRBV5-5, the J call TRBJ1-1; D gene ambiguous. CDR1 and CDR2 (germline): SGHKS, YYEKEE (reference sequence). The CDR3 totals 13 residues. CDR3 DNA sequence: TGTGCCAGCACTCATAGGGAGAACATTGAAACTTTCTTT. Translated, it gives CASTHRENIETFF. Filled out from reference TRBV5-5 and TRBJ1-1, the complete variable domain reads DAGVTQSPTHLIKTRGQQVTLRCSPISGHKSVSWYQQVLGQGPQFIFQYYEKEERGRGNFPDRFSARQFPNYSSELNVNALLLGDSALYLCASTHRENIETFFGQGTRLTVV.

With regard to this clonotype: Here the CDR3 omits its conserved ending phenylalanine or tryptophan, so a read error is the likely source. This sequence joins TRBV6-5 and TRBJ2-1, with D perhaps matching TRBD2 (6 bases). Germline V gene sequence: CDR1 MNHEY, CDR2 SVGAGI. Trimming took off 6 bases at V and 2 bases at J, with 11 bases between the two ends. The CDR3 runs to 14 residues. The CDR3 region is CASRKAGPYNEQFC. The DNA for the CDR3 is TGTGCCAGCAGAAAGGCGGGACCCTACAATGAGCAGTTCTGC.

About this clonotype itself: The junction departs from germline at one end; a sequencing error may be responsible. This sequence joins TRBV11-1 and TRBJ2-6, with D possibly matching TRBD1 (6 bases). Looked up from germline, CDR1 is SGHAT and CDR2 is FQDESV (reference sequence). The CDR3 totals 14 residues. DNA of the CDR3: TGTGCCAGCAGCTGGAATTCAGGGGCCGACGTCCTGACTTTC. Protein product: CASSWNSGADVLTF.

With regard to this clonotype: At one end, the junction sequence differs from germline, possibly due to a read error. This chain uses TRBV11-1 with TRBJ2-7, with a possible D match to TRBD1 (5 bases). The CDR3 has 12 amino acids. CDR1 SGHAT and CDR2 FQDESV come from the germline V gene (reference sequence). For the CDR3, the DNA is TGTGTCAGCAACCCAGACAGCTACGTGCAGTACTTC. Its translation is CVSNPDSYVQYF.

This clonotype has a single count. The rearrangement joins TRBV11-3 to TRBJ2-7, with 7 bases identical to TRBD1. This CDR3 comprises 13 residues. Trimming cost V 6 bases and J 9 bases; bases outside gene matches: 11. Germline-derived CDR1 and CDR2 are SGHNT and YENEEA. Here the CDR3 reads CASRVGQSYGQYF. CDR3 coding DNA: TGTGCCAGCAGAGTGGGACAGTCCTATGGGCAGTACTTC.

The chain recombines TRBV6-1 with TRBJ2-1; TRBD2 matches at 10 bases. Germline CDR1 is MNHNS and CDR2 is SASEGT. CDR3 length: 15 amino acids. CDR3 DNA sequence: TGTACCATTAGTGAAGGACTAGCGGCATACAATGAGCAGTTCTTC. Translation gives CTISEGLAAYNEQFF.

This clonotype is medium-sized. CDR3 loop: CSVAKGTGELFF. As DNA, the CDR3 is TGCAGCGTTGCAAAGGGGACCGGGGAGCTGTTTTTT. The chain employs TRBV29-1 and TRBJ2-2; possibly TRBD1 for D (5 bases). Trimming shortened V by 4 bases and J by 5 bases, and 8 bases separated the two germline ends. The CDR3 totals 12 residues. Looked up from germline, CDR1 is SQVTM and CDR2 is ANQGSEA.

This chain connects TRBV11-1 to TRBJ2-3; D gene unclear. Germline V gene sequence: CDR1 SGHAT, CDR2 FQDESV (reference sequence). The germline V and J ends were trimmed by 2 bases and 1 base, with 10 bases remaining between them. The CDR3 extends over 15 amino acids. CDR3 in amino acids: CASSLTGGCTDTQYF. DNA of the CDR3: TGTGCCAGCAGCTTAACGGGCGGATGCACAGATACGCAGTATTTT. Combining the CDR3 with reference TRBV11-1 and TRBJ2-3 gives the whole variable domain EAEVAQSPRYKITEKSQAVAFWCDPISGHATLYWYRQILGQGPELLVQFQDESVVDDSQLPKDRFSAERLKGVDSTLKIQPAELGDSAMYLCASSLTGGCTDTQYFGPGTRLTVL.

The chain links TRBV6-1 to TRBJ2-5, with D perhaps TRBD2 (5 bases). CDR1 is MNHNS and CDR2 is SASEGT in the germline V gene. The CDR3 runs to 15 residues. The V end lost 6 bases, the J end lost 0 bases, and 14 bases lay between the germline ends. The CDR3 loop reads CASSDQEGDQETQYF. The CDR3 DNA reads TGTGCCAGCAGCGATCAAGAGGGAGACCAAGAGACCCAGTACTTC.

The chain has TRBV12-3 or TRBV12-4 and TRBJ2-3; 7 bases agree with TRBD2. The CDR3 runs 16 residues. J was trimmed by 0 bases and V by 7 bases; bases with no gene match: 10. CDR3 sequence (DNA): TGTGCCAGCATCCATCGGATTAGCGGGAGCACAGATACGCAGTATTTT. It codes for CASIHRISGSTDTQYF.